What follows is one T cell receptor (beta chain) and its context. What it recognizes is unknown. The record originates from a study of blood T cells in healthy people across ages. A sample-barcoded 5' primer and a J-beta primer mix were used in a second PCR of roughly 7 to 12 cycles. TCRdb independently ran MiXCR on the 5' RACE reads; one entry per CDR3 protein. The sample includes about 1,000,000 distinct CDR3 sequences, around 45% of them seen just once. With V trimmed by 5 bases and J by 1 base, 8 bases remained unmatched. The CDR3 length is 17 residues. Per the germline V gene, CDR1 is MDHEN and CDR2 is SYDVKM. Study-level findings and limits: Measured against age, TCR beta diversity per million T cells decreased in a roughly linear manner. Relative to aged donors, long-lived donors carried more naive CD4+ cells and displayed higher diversity. Underestimates were what the diversity estimates from one million T cells were considered to be.

The sequencing sample was made of blood. The receptor was derived from a woman in her sixties in good health. The chain carries TRBV28 and TRBJ2-5, with 12 bases identical to TRBD2. The CDR3 coding sequence is TGTGCCAGCAGTCAGCGGACTAGCGGGGCCCTCCAAGAGACCCAGTACTTC. Residues: CASSQRTSGALQETQYF.